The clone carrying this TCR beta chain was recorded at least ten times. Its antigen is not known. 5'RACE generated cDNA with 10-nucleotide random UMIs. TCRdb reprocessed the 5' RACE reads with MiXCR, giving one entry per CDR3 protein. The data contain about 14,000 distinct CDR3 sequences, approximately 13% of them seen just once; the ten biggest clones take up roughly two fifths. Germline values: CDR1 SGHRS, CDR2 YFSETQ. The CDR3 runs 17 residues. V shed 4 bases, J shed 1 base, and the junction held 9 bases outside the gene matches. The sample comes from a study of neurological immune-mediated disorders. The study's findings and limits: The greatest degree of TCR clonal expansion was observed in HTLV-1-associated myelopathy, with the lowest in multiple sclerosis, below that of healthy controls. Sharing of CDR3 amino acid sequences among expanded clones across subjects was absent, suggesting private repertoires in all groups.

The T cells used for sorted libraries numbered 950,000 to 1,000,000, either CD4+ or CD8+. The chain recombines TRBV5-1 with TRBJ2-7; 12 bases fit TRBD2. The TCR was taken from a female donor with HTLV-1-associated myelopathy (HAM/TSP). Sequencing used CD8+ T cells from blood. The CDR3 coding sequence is TGCGCCAGCAGCCTACGACTAGCGGGAGATCGGTCCTACGAGCAGTACTTC. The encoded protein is CASSLRLAGDRSYEQYF.